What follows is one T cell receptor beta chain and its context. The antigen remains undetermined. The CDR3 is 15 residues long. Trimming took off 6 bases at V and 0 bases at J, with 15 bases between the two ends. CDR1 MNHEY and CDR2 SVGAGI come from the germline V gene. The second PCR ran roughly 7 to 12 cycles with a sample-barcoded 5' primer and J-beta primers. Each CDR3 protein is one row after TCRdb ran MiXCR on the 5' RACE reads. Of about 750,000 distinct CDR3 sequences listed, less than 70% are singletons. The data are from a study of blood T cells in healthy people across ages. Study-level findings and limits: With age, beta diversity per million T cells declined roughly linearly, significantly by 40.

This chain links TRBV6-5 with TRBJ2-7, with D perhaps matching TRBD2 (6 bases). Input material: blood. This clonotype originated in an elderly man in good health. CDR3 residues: CASSPGLEASYEQYF. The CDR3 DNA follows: TGTGCCAGCAGCCCGGGACTGGAGGCCTCCTACGAGCAGTACTTC.